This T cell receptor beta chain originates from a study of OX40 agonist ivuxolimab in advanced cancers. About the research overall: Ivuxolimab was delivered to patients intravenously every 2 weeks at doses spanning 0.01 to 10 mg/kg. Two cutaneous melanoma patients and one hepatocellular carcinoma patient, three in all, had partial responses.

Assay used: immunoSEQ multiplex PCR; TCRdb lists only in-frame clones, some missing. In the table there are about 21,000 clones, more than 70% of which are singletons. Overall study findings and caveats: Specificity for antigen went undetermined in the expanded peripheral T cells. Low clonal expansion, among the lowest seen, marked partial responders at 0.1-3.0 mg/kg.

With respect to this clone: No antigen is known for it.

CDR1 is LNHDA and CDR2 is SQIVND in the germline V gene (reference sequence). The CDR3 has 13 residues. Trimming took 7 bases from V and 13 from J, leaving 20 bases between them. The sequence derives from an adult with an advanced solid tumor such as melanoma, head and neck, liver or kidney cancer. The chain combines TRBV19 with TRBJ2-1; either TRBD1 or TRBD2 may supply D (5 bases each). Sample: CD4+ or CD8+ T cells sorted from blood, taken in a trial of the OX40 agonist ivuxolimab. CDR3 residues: CASIEGPGLEQFF. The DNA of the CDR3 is TGTGCCAGTATAGAGGGGCCAGGCCTCGAACAGTTCTTC.